This T cell receptor beta chain was found in a study of cytomegalovirus exposure and HLA in healthy donors. Study-level background: Drawn from HLA-typed donors, about 85 million unique TCRs were held in an early data release. Findings and limits, study-wide: Follow-up analysis later connected one missense variant in DCLRE1C with trimming of TCR beta V- and J-genes. It was taken for granted in presence/absence analyses that sequencing depth across donors was roughly uniform. Associated with cytomegalovirus, according to the listing, were some 150 TCR beta chains.

Trimming stripped 7 bases from V and 1 base from J, with 13 bases between. Germline CDR1 is LGHNT and CDR2 is FRNRAP. CDR3 length equals 14 residues. This clone came up once. What it binds is not known. A multiplex PCR was run with 60 Vbeta primers and 13 Jbeta primers. The repertoire was sequenced with immunoSEQ multiplex PCR; TCRdb's copy has only in-frame clones and lacks some. The table shows over 60,000 clones, with roughly 82% occurring only once. The chain has TRBV12-5 and TRBJ2-5; TRBD2 might be the D (7 bases). The source material was PBMCs. The source of this sequence is an older man in good health and CMV-seronegative. This chain's CDR3 is CASAFGGPQETQYF. Written as DNA, the CDR3 is TGTGCTAGTGCCTTCGGGGGGCCCCAAGAGACCCAGTACTTC.